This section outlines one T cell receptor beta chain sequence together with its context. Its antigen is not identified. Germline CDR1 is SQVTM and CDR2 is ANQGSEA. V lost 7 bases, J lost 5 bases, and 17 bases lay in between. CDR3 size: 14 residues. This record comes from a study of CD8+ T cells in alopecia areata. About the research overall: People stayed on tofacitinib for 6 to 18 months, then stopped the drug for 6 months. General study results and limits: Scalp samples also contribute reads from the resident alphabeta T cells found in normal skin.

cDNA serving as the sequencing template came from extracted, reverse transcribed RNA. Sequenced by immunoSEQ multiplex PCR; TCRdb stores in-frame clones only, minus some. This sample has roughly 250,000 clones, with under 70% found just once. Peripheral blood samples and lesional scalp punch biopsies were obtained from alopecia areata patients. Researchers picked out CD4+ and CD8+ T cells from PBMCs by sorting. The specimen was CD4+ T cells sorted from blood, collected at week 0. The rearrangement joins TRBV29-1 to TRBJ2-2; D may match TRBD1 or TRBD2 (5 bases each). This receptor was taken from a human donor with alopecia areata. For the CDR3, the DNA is TGCAGCGCCTCACTAGGGGTAGTAACCGGGGAGCTGTTTTTT. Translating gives CSASLGVVTGELFF.